This TCR beta chain came from a study of post-analysis software for immune sequencing data (dated by TCRdb to between 2014 and 2017). With regard to the full study: Relapsing-remitting, secondary progressive and progressive-relapsing multiple sclerosis were recorded as disease courses, and subtype annotation was lacking for some patients. The patient repertoires were compared against around eleven previously published healthy control repertoires obtained from donors aged 6 to 25 years. A subset of samples was prepared in parallel using single-end sample barcoding, then pooled and co-amplified after Illumina adapter ligation. Summary of the overall study and its limitations: The control group was slightly older than the multiple sclerosis patient group. Direct clustering with F measure revealed strong co-clustering of samples prepared in the same batch, which led to a batch-effect correction. Significantly higher frequencies in patients than in controls were found for roughly five TRBV segments, including TRBV5-6, TRBV5-1 and TRBV20-1. Normalized Chao1 diversity was significantly lower in multiple sclerosis patients than controls, suggesting substantial peripheral T-cell clonal expansion.

On this clonotype: Its specific antigen is unknown. The sample holds no much larger clone one base away, and base qualities are not on file.

To demonstrate the VDJtools post-analysis software, TCR beta repertoires were profiled from the peripheral blood of some 12 young patients with multiple sclerosis. The multiple sclerosis patients were children and adolescents between about 6 and 16 years of age. Receptor amplification or capture employed PCR. Reads for this sample came from an Illumina HiSeq 2500. To reduce PCR and sequencing biases, unique molecular identifiers were built into the TCR beta cDNA libraries. Per 1 to 10 million input T cells, roughly 500,000 cDNA molecules were obtained, such that each molecule approximated one T cell. The patient libraries were prepared and sequenced with the same protocol used for the earlier healthy control dataset. Within a given batch, samples were prepared together, multiplexed and sequenced on the same HiSeq lane. In the authors' own workflow: Raw barcoded reads were processed with MIGEC, and single-read molecular identifier groups were discarded before consensus assembly and CDR3 extraction. VDJtools was used for post-analysis of the clonotype tables, with diversity normalized by down-sampling every dataset to the smallest sample size. Repertoire overlap clustering matched CDR3 amino acid but not nucleotide sequences to correct batch-related cross-sample contamination. TCRdb reworked the public reads: Q25 trimming with fastp, MiXCR clone assembly, productive beta chains retained. For every CDR3 protein sequence, its rows merge into one entry that carries the most common genes and DNA. TCRdb's processing, not the authors' own work, is the source of the V and J calls. For this sample there are around 200,000 distinct CDR3 sequences; around 29% appear just once. The top ten clones comprise 3% to 3.5% of the sample.

The junction carries 13 bases between V and J, which are trimmed by 1 base and 9 bases respectively. The germline V gene (reference sequence) supplies CDR1 LNHNV and CDR2 YYDKDF. Inclusive of the bounding cysteine and phenylalanine, the CDR3 is 14 residues long. Just the 42-base CDR3 DNA is kept, in frame starting at base 1. The rearrangement combines TRBV15 with TRBJ2-1; the D segment is perhaps TRBD1 or TRBD2, each sharing 6 matched bases. The sample taken for sequencing was blood. The sequence was collected from a girl younger than 18 with multiple sclerosis. The nucleotide sequence reads TGTGCCACCAGCAGAGGGGGGGCAGGGGCTGAGCAGTTCTTC. The translation is CATSRGGAGAEQFF.